Following are 7 T cell receptor beta chains from one sample sequenced in a study of blood T cell repertoires in COVID-19. Here immunoSEQ multiplex PCR was the method, and the copy in TCRdb shows in-frame clones only, minus some. The table has 35,000 to 50,000 clones, about 85% seen once. The sample consisted of peripheral blood. These receptors all come from an elderly woman with active COVID-19.

J is TRBJ1-2 and V is TRBV5-6, with a tentative D call TRBD1 (5 bases). V dropped 0 bases and J dropped 2 bases, with 11 bases sitting between them. The CDR3 has 15 residues. Germline loops: CDR1 SGHDT, CDR2 YYEEEE. The CDR3 DNA is TGTGCCAGCAGCTTGGGGACATTCCTGAACTATGGCTACACCTTC. It codes for CASSLGTFLNYGYTF.

The chain uses TRBV5-4 and TRBJ2-5; perhaps TRBD1 as D (6 bases). The CDR3 covers 14 residues. The V gene's germline CDR1 is SGHNT and CDR2 YYREEE (reference sequence). V was cut by 1 base and J by 2 bases, with 9 bases left in between. The CDR3 DNA is TGTGCCAGCAGCTTGAGGGACAAACAAGAGACCCAGTACTTC. Translated: CASSLRDKQETQYF.

This clone turned up a few times. The chain employs TRBV6-1 and TRBJ2-3; 8 nucleotides match TRBD2. V shed 1 base, J shed 5 bases, and the junction held 2 bases outside the gene matches. Per the germline V gene, CDR1 is MNHNS and CDR2 is SASEGT. This CDR3 has 14 residues. For the CDR3, the DNA is TGTGCCAGCAGTGAAGTCGGGGGGGTAGATACGCAGTATTTT. It codes for CASSEVGGVDTQYF.

The V and J genes are TRBV7-2 and TRBJ2-2; D is possibly TRBD2 (6 bases). V was cut by 6 bases and J by 3 bases, with 20 bases left in between. The CDR3 sequence is 17 residues long. CDR1 and CDR2 (germline): SGHTA, FQGNSA. CDR3 in DNA: TGTGCCAGCAGATACATGGCGGGGCAGGGCTACACCGGGGAGCTGTTTTTT. It encodes CASRYMAGQGYTGELFF. Filled out from reference TRBV7-2 and TRBJ2-2, the complete variable domain reads GAGVSQSPSNKVTEKGKDVELRCDPISGHTALYWYRQSLGQGLEFLIYFQGNSAPDKSGLPSDRFSAERTGGSVSTLTIQRTQQEDSAVYLCASRYMAGQGYTGELFFGEGSRLTVL.

The chain links TRBV5-8 to TRBJ2-3, with D possibly TRBD2 on 7 matching bases. CDR1 is SGHTS, CDR2 YDEGEE, per germline. CDR3 length: 17 residues. The V gene lost 4 bases and the J gene lost 4 bases, with 22 bases spanning the gap. CDR3: CASSLGGGTGVPDTQYF. The CDR3 DNA reads TGTGCCAGCAGCCTAGGGGGGGGCACAGGTGTCCCAGATACGCAGTATTTT.

The chain combines TRBV19 with TRBJ2-5; 8 bases agree with TRBD2. The germline V gene encodes CDR1 LNHDA and CDR2 SQIVND (reference sequence). This CDR3 contains 14 residues. The ends lost 4 bases at V and 3 bases at J; junction bases unmatched: 4. In DNA form, the CDR3 reads TGTGCCAGTAGTAGCGGGGGGACCAAAGAGACCCAGTACTTC. Protein product: CASSSGGTKETQYF.

The V and J genes are TRBV14 and TRBJ1-2; unclear D gene. CDR3 size: 14 residues. Germline-derived CDR1 and CDR2 are SGHDN and FVKESK. Trimming removed 4 bases at V and 7 bases at J, with 16 bases between. CDR3 amino acids: CASSPSVGGGGYTF. The DNA for the CDR3 is TGTGCCAGCAGCCCGTCGGTGGGCGGAGGTGGCTACACCTTC.